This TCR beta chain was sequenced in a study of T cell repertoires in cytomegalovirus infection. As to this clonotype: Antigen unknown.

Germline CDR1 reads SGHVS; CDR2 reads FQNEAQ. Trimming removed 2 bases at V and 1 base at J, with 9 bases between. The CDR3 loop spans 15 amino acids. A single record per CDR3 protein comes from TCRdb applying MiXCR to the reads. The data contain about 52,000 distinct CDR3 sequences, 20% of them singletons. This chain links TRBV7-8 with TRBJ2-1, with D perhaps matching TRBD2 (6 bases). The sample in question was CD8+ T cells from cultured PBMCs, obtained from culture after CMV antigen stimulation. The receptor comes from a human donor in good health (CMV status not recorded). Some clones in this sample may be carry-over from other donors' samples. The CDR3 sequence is CASSLLGRSYNEQFF. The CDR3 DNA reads TGTGCCAGCAGCTTACTCGGGAGATCCTACAATGAGCAGTTCTTC.